The 30 T cell receptor beta chains given below trace back to one sample, sequenced in a study of T cells in Graves' hyperthyroidism and ophthalmopathy (dated by TCRdb to 2018 to 2020). The method was multiplex PCR. The sample was run on an Illumina HiSeq 2000. TCR beta CDR3 regions were amplified from RNA transcripts. For the first round of RT-PCR on the TCR CDR3, the HTBI primer set was used together with the Qiagen OneStep RT-PCR kit. Clones were called with MiXCR by TCRdb after fastp trimmed the public reads at Q25, and only in-frame beta chains were retained. Duplicate CDR3 protein sequences are folded into a single record with the most common DNA and genes. In this sample the table shows approximately 370,000 distinct CDR3 sequences, approximately 17% of which occur a single time. The biggest ten clones account for approximately 35% of the sample. The material sequenced was blood. Receptors originate from a woman aged 25 to 39 with Graves' hyperthyroidism that later progressed to Graves' ophthalmopathy.

This clonotype was counted only a few times. Germline and junction disagree at one end, which may indicate a read error. The chain is built from TRBV5-1 and TRBJ1-2; 8 nucleotides align to TRBD1. The CDR3 runs to 15 residues. CDR1 and CDR2 from the germline V gene are SGHRS and YFSETQ. As DNA, the CDR3 is TGCGCTAGCACCACCGGACAGGGTTTATTCTATGGCTACACCTTC. It is translated as CASTTGQGLFYGYTF. Complete variable domain (other parts from reference TRBV5-1 and TRBJ1-2): KAGVTQTPRYLIKTRGQQVTLSCSPISGHRSVSWYQQTPGQGLQFLFEYFSETQRNKGNFPGRFSGRQFSNSRSEMNVSTLELGDSALYLCASTTGQGLFYGYTFGSGTRLTVV.

This clonotype was seen repeatedly, ten times or more. The chain uses TRBV12-3 or TRBV12-4 and TRBJ2-2; TRBD1 aligns across 7 bases. Losses at the gene ends were 0 bases for V and 1 base for J; bases not matched to a gene: 8. The CDR3 has 18 residues. This CDR3 reads CASSLASFGQENTGELFF. CDR3 in DNA: TGTGCCAGCAGTTTAGCCTCATTTGGACAGGAGAACACCGGGGAGCTGTTTTTT.

This clonotype was detected many times. The genes are TRBV20-1 and TRBJ2-3; D perhaps matches TRBD2 (5 bases). There are 14 residues in the CDR3. Trimming shortened V by 6 bases and J by 1 base, and 14 bases separated the two germline ends. Germline CDR1 is DFQATT and CDR2 is SNEGSKA (reference sequence). The CDR3 DNA reads TGCAGTGCCCGGATTAGCGAGGGCACAGATACGCAGTATTTT. It translates to CSARISEGTDTQYF.

The chain uses TRBV12-3 or TRBV12-4 and TRBJ2-3, with TRBD2 matching over 7 bases. Germline trimming cut 5 bases from V and 0 bases from J; bases unmatched to any gene: 11. The CDR3 is made up of 17 amino acids. The CDR3 sequence: CASSTSLARSSTDTQYF. The CDR3 DNA sequence: TGTGCCAGCAGTACCTCACTAGCGCGGTCAAGCACAGATACGCAGTATTTT.

This clonotype has a handful of counts. The chain couples TRBV19 to TRBJ1-2, with 9 bases fitting TRBD1. Germline V CDR1 and CDR2: LNHDA, SQIVND (reference sequence). The CDR3 is 18 residues long. The CDR3 loop reads CVRRRGTGTHKAHVGYTF. CDR3 in DNA: TGTGTGCGTCGTCGGGGGACAGGGACCCACAAGGCCCATGTTGGCTACACCTTC.

This clonotype was detected many times. The chain is built from TRBV27 and TRBJ2-7, with 7 nucleotides matching TRBD1. CDR3 length equals 15 residues. Germline assignment: CDR1 MNHEY and CDR2 SMNVEV (reference sequence). Germline trimming cut 3 bases from V and 0 bases from J; bases unmatched to any gene: 5. The CDR3 bases are TGTGCCAGCAGTTTGATCCGGGACAGCTCCTACGAGCAGTACTTC. Translated: CASSLIRDSSYEQYF.

This clonotype came up many times. DNA for the CDR3: TGTGCCAGCAGTGAACAACAGGGGACGGGTAATGAAAAACTGTTTTTT. Translation gives CASSEQQGTGNEKLFF. The chain links TRBV25-1 to TRBJ1-4, with 7 bases aligning to TRBD1. Germline-derived CDR1 and CDR2 are MGHDK and SYGVNS. The CDR3 covers 16 residues. The ends lost 2 bases at V and 4 bases at J; junction bases unmatched: 7.

This clonotype was seen ten or more times. The CDR3 loop is CASRSTVNTEAFF. CDR3 DNA: TGTGCCAGCAGGTCTACGGTGAACACTGAAGCTTTCTTT. V usage is TRBV6-1 and J usage is TRBJ1-1; D remains unclear. V was shortened by 6 bases and J by 0 bases, with 8 bases between the two germline ends. The CDR3 consists of 13 residues. The germline gives CDR1 MNHNS, CDR2 SASEGT.

This clonotype has ten or more counts. The chain carries TRBV6-1 and TRBJ1-6, with D perhaps TRBD1 (5 bases). The V end lost 5 bases, the J end lost 9 bases, and 17 bases lay between the germline ends. This CDR3 region has 15 residues. Germline V gives CDR1 MNHNS, CDR2 SASEGT. The CDR3 loop is CASSRNRDPASPLHF. The CDR3 DNA reads TGTGCCAGCAGTCGTAACCGGGACCCGGCTTCACCCCTCCACTTT.

On this clonotype: Possible read error: a much larger clone is one base away. Here the CDR3 DNA reads TGTGCCAGCAGTTACTCTTACCCTCGAGCCGTGGGTGAGCAGTTCTTC. Translated, it gives CASSYSYPRAVGEQFF. V gene TRBV6-5 combines with J gene TRBJ2-1, with D unclear. V was pared by 0 bases and J by 9 bases, with 18 bases between. Per germline, CDR1 MNHEY and CDR2 SVGAGI. This CDR3 has 16 residues.

This rearrangement joins TRBV10-3 to TRBJ1-5; D gene ambiguous. Trimming removed 9 bases at V and 0 bases at J, with 12 bases between. The CDR3 is 14 amino acids. Per germline, CDR1 ENHRY and CDR2 SYGVKD. The CDR3 DNA is TGTGCCATACAAGGTGGGAATAGCAATCAGCCCCAGCATTTT. It translates to CAIQGGNSNQPQHF.

This clonotype was seen a handful of times. The chain combines TRBV15 with TRBJ2-7, with TRBD1 as a possible D gene (5 bases). The CDR3 has 15 residues. Trimming stripped 4 bases from V and 0 bases from J, with 13 bases between. Per germline, CDR1 LNHNV and CDR2 YYDKDF (reference sequence). The CDR3 DNA is TGTGCCACCAGCACTGGAACAGGAAGCTCCTACGAGCAGTACTTC. Its translation: CATSTGTGSSYEQYF.

This clonotype was observed at least ten times. This chain joins TRBV20-1 and TRBJ2-7; no firm D call. The V gene lost 4 bases and the J gene lost 3 bases, with 4 bases spanning the gap. The CDR3 loop spans 10 amino acids. Germline-derived CDR1 and CDR2 are DFQATT and SNEGSKA (reference sequence). The CDR3 DNA is TGCAGTGCTAATGACTACGAGCAGTACTTC. It encodes CSANDYEQYF.

As concerns this clonotype: This may arise from a read error, as a much more abundant clone is one base away. This chain links TRBV3-1 with TRBJ1-1; no firm D call. This CDR3 region has 14 residues. Germline lookup yields CDR1 LGHDT and CDR2 YNNKEL (reference sequence). The CDR3 sequence is CASSQSRAHEEACF. CDR3 nucleotides: TGTGCCAGCAGCCAAAGTAGGGCCCACGAGGAAGCTTGCTTT. The full variable domain, its missing parts supplied by reference TRBV3-1 and TRBJ1-1, is DTAVSQTPKYLVTQMGNDKSIKCEQNLGHDTMYWYKQDSKKFLKIMFSYNNKELIINETVPNRFSPKSPDKAHLNLHINSLELGDSAVYFCASSQSRAHEEACFGQGTRLTVV.

At least ten counts were recorded for this clonotype. This sequence joins TRBV11-3 and TRBJ1-2; the match to TRBD1 covers 11 bases. V gave up 5 bases and J gave up 8 bases; unmatched junction bases: 4. Germline V gene data show CDR1 as SGHNT and CDR2 as YENEEA. The CDR3 spans 13 residues. CDR3 amino acids: CASSGQGAEGYTF. The DNA for the CDR3 is TGTGCCAGCAGCGGACAGGGGGCAGAGGGCTACACCTTC.

J is TRBJ2-2 and V is TRBV6-1, with D possibly matching TRBD1 (6 bases). The ends were cut back, 6 bases at V and 6 bases at J, with 14 bases in the middle. Germline CDR1 reads MNHNS; CDR2 reads SASEGT. The CDR3 totals 14 residues. CDR3 region: CASRPNRVPGELFF. The DNA of the CDR3 is TGTGCCAGCAGACCTAACAGGGTCCCCGGGGAGCTGTTTTTT.

A few counts support this clonotype. The rearrangement links TRBV28 to TRBJ1-2; D may be TRBD1 (6 bases). The CDR3 sequence is 14 residues long. The germline gives CDR1 MDHEN, CDR2 SYDVKM. V lost 6 bases and J 7 bases, leaving 18 bases between the germline ends. CDR3 in DNA: TGTGCCAGCAGCTCGAGACAGGTTCAGGGTGGCTACACCTTC. Encoded protein: CASSSRQVQGGYTF.

In this sample, this clonotype turned up a few times. The rearrangement joins TRBV20-1 to TRBJ1-5; D uncertain. Deletions cut 2 bases from V and 3 bases from J, with 5 bases between. CDR1 and CDR2 from the germline V gene are DFQATT and SNEGSKA (reference sequence). This CDR3 is built from 12 residues. In DNA form, the CDR3 reads TGCAGTGCTAGAAATGCCAATCAGCCCCAGCATTTT. This translates into CSARNANQPQHF.

This clonotype came up many times. V gene TRBV28 combines with J gene TRBJ2-1; 11 positions agree with TRBD2. V was clipped by 6 bases and J by 8 bases; unmatched bases: 9. The germline CDR1 and CDR2 sequences are MDHEN and SYDVKM. CDR3 length: 15 residues. The CDR3 spells CASSLAGGPPDEQFF. The DNA for the CDR3 is TGTGCCAGCAGCTTAGCGGGGGGGCCCCCCGATGAGCAGTTCTTC.

This clonotype was recorded at least ten times. V usage is TRBV18 and J usage is TRBJ2-7, with D tentatively TRBD1 (6 bases). The germline V and J ends were trimmed by 2 bases and 4 bases, with 15 bases remaining between them. The germline CDR1 and CDR2 sequences are KGHSH and LQKENI. There are 15 residues in the CDR3. The chain's CDR3 is CASSPAGAGVYEQYF. For the CDR3, the DNA is TGTGCCAGCTCACCAGCCGGTGCAGGGGTTTACGAGCAGTACTTC.

The J gene is TRBJ2-2, the V gene TRBV6-9; D might be TRBD2 (5 bases). This CDR3 is built from 13 residues. With 7 bases removed from V and 6 bases from J, the gap between germline ends came to 12 bases. Germline loops: CDR1 MNHGY, CDR2 SVAAGI. The CDR3 is CASIKEGPGELFF. CDR3 bases: TGTGCCAGCATTAAAGAGGGCCCCGGGGAGCTGTTTTTT.

In its sample, this clonotype was seen many times. This rearrangement joins TRBV11-1 to TRBJ2-7; TRBD1 agrees at 8 bases. Losses at the gene ends were 5 bases for V and 0 bases for J; bases not matched to a gene: 3. The CDR3 loop spans 14 amino acids. Germline V gene data show CDR1 as SGHAT and CDR2 as FQDESV (reference sequence). CDR3 nucleotides: TGTGCCAGCAGCAGGGACAGGAGCTCCTACGAGCAGTACTTC. Protein product: CASSRDRSSYEQYF.

This clonotype has a count of ten or more. V gene TRBV20-1 combines with J gene TRBJ1-1; D ambiguous. The CDR3 has 12 residues. V was pared by 3 bases and J by 3 bases, with 8 bases between. Germline assignment: CDR1 DFQATT and CDR2 SNEGSKA (reference sequence). CDR3 sequence reads: CSASSGDTEAFF. Here the CDR3 DNA reads TGCAGTGCTAGTTCCGGGGACACTGAAGCTTTCTTT.

The chain has TRBV6-2 or TRBV6-3 and TRBJ1-5, with TRBD1 matching over 7 bases. V gave up 4 bases and J gave up 4 bases; unmatched junction bases: 7. Germline V gives CDR1 MNHEY, CDR2 SVGEGT. There are 15 residues in the CDR3. The CDR3 region is CASSLGQSNNQPQHF. The CDR3 nucleotides are TGTGCCAGCAGTTTGGGACAGAGTAATAATCAGCCCCAGCATTTT.

The sample holds many counts of this clonotype. This rearrangement joins TRBV10-3 to TRBJ1-5; D uncertain. Trimming shortened V by 9 bases and J by 0 bases, and 9 bases separated the two germline ends. The CDR3 covers 13 residues. CDR1 is ENHRY, CDR2 SYGVKD, per germline. This CDR3 is CAIQQSSNQPQHF. The CDR3 nucleotides are TGTGCCATACAGCAGTCTAGCAATCAGCCCCAGCATTTT.

Details on this clonotype: Possible read error: a much larger clone is one base away. V usage is TRBV12-3 or TRBV12-4 and J usage is TRBJ1-5; D gene uncertain. This CDR3 is 15 amino acids long. Here the CDR3 reads CSSSLALVSNQPQHF. The CDR3 region has the DNA TGTTCCAGCAGTTTAGCCCTAGTTAGCAATCAGCCCCAGCATTTT.

This clonotype turned up a few times. A much larger clone differs from this one at a single base, so this may be a read error. The chain is built from TRBV2 and TRBJ1-1, with 7 bases fitting TRBD1. Germline assignment: CDR1 SNHLY and CDR2 FYNNEI. This CDR3 region has 13 residues. CDR3 DNA sequence: TGTGCCAGCAGCGAACAGGGGAACACTGAAACTTTCTTT. Amino acid sequence: CASSEQGNTETFF.

This clonotype was counted at least ten times. The J gene is TRBJ2-1, the V gene TRBV15; D not certain. The V and J ends lost 5 bases and 9 bases respectively, with 14 bases between them. Germline CDR1 and CDR2: LNHNV and YYDKDF (reference sequence). This CDR3 comprises 13 residues. The CDR3 region is CATSLVGFGEQFF. The CDR3 DNA reads as TGTGCCACCAGCCTCGTGGGCTTCGGTGAGCAGTTCTTC.

This clonotype was seen repeatedly, ten times or more. The chain carries TRBV6-1 and TRBJ1-2; D is undetermined. CDR3 length: 14 amino acids. The germline V gene has CDR1 MNHNS and CDR2 SASEGT. V dropped 5 bases and J dropped 2 bases, with 12 bases sitting between them. The CDR3 protein is CASSRTIMNYGYTF. For the CDR3, the DNA is TGTGCCAGCAGTCGAACAATTATGAACTATGGCTACACCTTC.

This clonotype was counted ten times or more. The chain has TRBV30 and TRBJ1-1; no reliable D call. Trimming left V 0 bases short and J 2 bases short, with 13 bases between. This CDR3 has 15 amino acids. The germline CDR1 and CDR2 sequences are GTSNPN and SVGIG (reference sequence). The CDR3 sequence: CAWSVLWRINTEAFF. In DNA form, the CDR3 reads TGTGCCTGGAGTGTACTCTGGCGGATAAACACTGAAGCTTTCTTT. Complete variable domain (other parts from reference TRBV30 and TRBJ1-1): SQTIHQWPATLVQPVGSPLSLECTVEGTSNPNLYWYRQAAGRGLQLLFYSVGIGQISSEVPQNLSASRPQDRQFILSSKKLLLSDSGFYLCAWSVLWRINTEAFFGQGTRLTVV.